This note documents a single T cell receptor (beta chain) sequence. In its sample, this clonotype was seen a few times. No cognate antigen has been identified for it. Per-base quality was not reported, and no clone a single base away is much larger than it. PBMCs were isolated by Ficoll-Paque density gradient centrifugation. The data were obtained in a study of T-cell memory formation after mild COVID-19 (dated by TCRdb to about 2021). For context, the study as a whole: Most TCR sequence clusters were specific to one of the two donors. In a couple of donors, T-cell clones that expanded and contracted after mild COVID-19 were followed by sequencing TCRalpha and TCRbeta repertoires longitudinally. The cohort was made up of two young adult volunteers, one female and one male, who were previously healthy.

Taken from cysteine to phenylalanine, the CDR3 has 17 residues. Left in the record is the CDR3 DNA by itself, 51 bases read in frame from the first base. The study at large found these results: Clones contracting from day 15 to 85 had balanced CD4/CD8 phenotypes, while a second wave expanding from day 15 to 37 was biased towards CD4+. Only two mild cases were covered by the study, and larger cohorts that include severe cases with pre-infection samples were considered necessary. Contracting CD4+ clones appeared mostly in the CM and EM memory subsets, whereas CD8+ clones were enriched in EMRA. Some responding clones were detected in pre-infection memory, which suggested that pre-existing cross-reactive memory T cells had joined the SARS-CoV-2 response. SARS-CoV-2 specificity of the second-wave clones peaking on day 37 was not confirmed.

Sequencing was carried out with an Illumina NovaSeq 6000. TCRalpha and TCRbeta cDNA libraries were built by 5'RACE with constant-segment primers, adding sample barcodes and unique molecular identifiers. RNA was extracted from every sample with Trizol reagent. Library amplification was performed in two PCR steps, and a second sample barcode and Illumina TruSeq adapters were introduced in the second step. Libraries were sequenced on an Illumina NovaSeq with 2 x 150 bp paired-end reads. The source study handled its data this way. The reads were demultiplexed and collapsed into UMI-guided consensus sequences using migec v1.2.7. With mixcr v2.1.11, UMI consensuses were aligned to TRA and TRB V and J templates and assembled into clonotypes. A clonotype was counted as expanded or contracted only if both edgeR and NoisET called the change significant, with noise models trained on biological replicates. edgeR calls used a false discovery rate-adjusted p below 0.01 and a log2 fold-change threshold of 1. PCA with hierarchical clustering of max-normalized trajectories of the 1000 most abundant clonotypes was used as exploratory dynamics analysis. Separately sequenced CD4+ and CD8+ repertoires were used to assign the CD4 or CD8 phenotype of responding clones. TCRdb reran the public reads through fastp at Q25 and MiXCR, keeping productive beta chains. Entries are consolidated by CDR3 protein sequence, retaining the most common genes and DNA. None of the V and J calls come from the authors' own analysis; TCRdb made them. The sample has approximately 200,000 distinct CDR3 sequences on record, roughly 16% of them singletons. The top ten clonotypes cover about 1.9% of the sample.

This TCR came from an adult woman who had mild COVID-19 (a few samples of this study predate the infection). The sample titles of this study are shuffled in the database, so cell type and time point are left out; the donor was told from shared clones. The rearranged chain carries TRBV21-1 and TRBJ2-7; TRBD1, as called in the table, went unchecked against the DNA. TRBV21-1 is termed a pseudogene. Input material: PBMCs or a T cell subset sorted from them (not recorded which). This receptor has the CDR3 CASSTLMRGRYSYEQYF. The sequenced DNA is TGTGCCAGCAGCACCCTCATGAGGGGGCGGTACTCCTACGAGCAGTACTTC.